The subject of this entry is one T cell receptor (beta chain). It has no known antigen specificity. Base qualities are not at hand, and no much larger clone is one base apart. Taken with the paper, the label for time point translates to: about 28 days (+/-7) after the second vaccine dose. AZD1222 recipients given second doses at about 4 weeks or at about 12 weeks were pooled, since spike-specific TCR depth and breadth were not found to differ between the two schedules. Samples from vaccinated people were obtained from the UK trials COV001 and COV002, which included a single-blind randomized controlled phase 2/3 trial of AZD1222 (ChAdOx1 nCoV-19) in healthy adults. Trial participant PBMC samples were collected at day 0 and day 28 after the second dose for TCRbeta chain sequencing. The sample belongs to a study of T cell responses to AZD1222 COVID-19 vaccine (dated by TCRdb to 2020 to 2022). Turning to the overall study: TCR sequencing was performed for 230 to 250 trial participants, of whom some 200 were given two doses of AZD1222 and 26 were given two doses of MenACWY control vaccine. Enrollment into the trials was organized by age into subgroups of 18-55, 56-69 and 70-plus years, and those subgroups contained roughly 150, 30 and 60 TCR-sequenced participants, respectively. Study-wide findings and limitations: Participants were mostly white British and included more females than males, and it was suggested by the authors that clonal diversity may have been underestimated. No day 14 peak-response samples were available, so repertoires were characterized only after the peak T cell response. The whole spike protein was spanned by vaccine-associated CD4 TCRs, and dominant responses were seen in regions 160-218 and 743-854. The 56-69-year group was small, and its depth increase did not reach significance, likely because of low power. Nearly half of unique spike-specific TCRs reportedly recognized epitopes outside regions mutated in the B.1.351 and B.1.1.7 variants. After two AZD1222 doses, both the breadth and the depth of spike-specific TCRs were significantly higher than at day 0 and than in MenACWY recipients. Conclusions about previously exposed vaccinees are limited because only six or seven AZD1222 recipients were SARS-CoV-2 seropositive at baseline.

The CDR3 regions of human TCRbeta chains were analyzed by immunosequencing. The original methods were these. TCRs in the repertoires were compared against a reference library of SARS-CoV-2-specific TCRs that had been generated with the MIRA antigen-specificity platform. Breadth meant the fraction of unique TCRs that were SARS-CoV-2-associated, whereas depth meant the fraction of total T cells that were SARS-CoV-2-associated. Using the MIRA data, every spike-specific TCR was mapped to the spike region that the TCR reacted to and assigned to either a CD4 or a CD8 class. Log10-transformed breadth and depth values were compared by one-way ANOVA with Sidak's multiple comparisons tests. TCRdb stores this immuneACCESS table with in-frame sequences only. Part of the clones is absent; in the studies checked, under half of the shortfall reflects unresolved V genes, and no reason is known for the rest. That table gives V, J and clone size, and the DNA gave D and trimming. Recorded for this sample are around 20,000 clones; 84% of them occurred a single time. The ten largest clones capture 15% to 20% of the sample.

The germline V gene specifies SGHRS as CDR1 and YFSETQ as CDR2. V is reduced by 8 bases and J by 2 bases, leaving a spacing of 20 bases between them. The CDR3 runs 16 residues from the cysteine to the phenylalanine. The CDR3 DNA has 48 bases and is translated from base 1. The sample here was peripheral blood, taken 28 days after the second AZD1222 dose. The receptor comes from an adult who received the AZD1222 COVID-19 vaccine. The rearrangement joined TRBV5-1 to TRBJ1-3; no D gene can be assigned with confidence. The CDR3 in this case is CASSLLESRPGNTIYF. The nucleotides are TGCGCCAGTTCTCTTCTCGAGAGTCGCCCTGGAAACACCATATATTTT.